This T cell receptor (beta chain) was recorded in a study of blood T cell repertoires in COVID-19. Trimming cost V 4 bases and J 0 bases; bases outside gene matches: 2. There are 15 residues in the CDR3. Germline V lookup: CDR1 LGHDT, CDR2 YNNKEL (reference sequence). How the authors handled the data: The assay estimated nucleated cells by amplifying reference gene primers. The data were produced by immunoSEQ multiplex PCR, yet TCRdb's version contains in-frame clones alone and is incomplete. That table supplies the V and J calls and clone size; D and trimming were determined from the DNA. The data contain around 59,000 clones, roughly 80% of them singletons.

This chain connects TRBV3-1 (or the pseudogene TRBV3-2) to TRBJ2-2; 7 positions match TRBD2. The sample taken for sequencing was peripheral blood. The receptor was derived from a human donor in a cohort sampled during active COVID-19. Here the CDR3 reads CASSLRGANTGELFF. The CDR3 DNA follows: TGTGCCAGCAGCCTACGGGGGGCGAACACCGGGGAGCTGTTTTTT.